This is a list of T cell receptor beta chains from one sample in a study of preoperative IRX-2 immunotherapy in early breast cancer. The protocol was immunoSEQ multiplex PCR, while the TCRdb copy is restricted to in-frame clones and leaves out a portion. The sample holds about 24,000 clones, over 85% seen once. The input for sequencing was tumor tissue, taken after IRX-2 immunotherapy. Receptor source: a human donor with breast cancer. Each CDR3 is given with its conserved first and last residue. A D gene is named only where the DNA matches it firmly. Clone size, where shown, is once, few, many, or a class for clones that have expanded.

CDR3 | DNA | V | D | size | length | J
CAMGTGVYEQYF | TGCGCCATGGGGACAGGGGTCTACGAGCAGTACTTC | TRBV10-2 | TRBD1 | NA | 12 | TRBJ2-7
CASSFQGADTQYF | TGTGCCAGCAGCTTCCAGGGGGCAGATACGCAGTATTTT | TRBV7-9 | TRBD1 | NA | 13 | TRBJ2-3
CASSSPRKNTEAFF | TGTGCCAGCAGTTCCCCCCGAAAGAACACTGAAGCTTTCTTT | TRBV6-6 | NA | NA | 14 | TRBJ1-1
CASSLVLAGEETQYF | TGTGCCAGCAGCTTAGTCCTAGCGGGGGAAGAGACCCAGTACTTC | TRBV13 | TRBD2 | NA | 15 | TRBJ2-5
CASSVGPGDTIYF | TGTGCCAGCAGCGTAGGACCGGGAGACACCATATATTTT | TRBV9 | NA | NA | 13 | TRBJ1-3
CASRTGTQYF | TGTGCCAGCAGGACAGGGACCCAGTACTTC | TRBV2 | NA | once | 10 | TRBJ2-5
CASSSRGGWTDTQYF | TGCGCCAGCAGCTCCAGGGGAGGATGGACAGATACGCAGTATTTT | TRBV5-1 | NA | NA | 15 | TRBJ2-3
CASSLGGGSSYNEQFF | TGCGCCAGCAGCTTGGGCGGGGGAAGCTCCTACAATGAGCAGTTCTTC | TRBV5-1 | TRBD2 | NA | 16 | TRBJ2-1
CASSQAGTGLMPQHF | TGCGCCAGCAGCCAAGCCGGGACAGGTCTCATGCCCCAGCATTTT | TRBV4-1 | TRBD1 | NA | 15 | TRBJ1-5
CASSLEPGPYNEQFF | TGTGCCAGCAGCTTAGAGCCGGGGCCTTACAATGAGCAGTTCTTC | TRBV7-2 | NA | NA | 15 | TRBJ2-1
CASSLAPGRNTEAFF | TGTGCCAGCAGCTTAGCCCCAGGGAGGAACACTGAAGCTTTCTTT | TRBV7-2 | NA | NA | 15 | TRBJ1-1
CASGRSQPQHF | TGTGCCAGCGGCCGGAGTCAGCCCCAGCATTTT | TRBV6-1 | NA | NA | 11 | TRBJ1-5
CASNDRGVDTGELFF | TGTGCCAGCAACGACAGGGGAGTCGACACCGGGGAGCTGTTTTTT | TRBV11-2 | TRBD1 | NA | 15 | TRBJ2-2
CASSQPQGLNEQFF | TGTGCCAGCAGCCAACCACAGGGGCTTAATGAGCAGTTCTTC | TRBV4-2 | TRBD1 | NA | 14 | TRBJ2-1
CASSLTSGVQETQYF | TGTGCTAGCAGCTTGACTAGCGGGGTACAAGAGACCCAGTACTTC | TRBV7-7 | TRBD2 | once | 15 | TRBJ2-5
CASSPTLAGGPYEQYF | TGCGCCAGCAGCCCTACTCTAGCGGGGGGGCCGTACGAGCAGTACTTC | TRBV5-1 | TRBD2 | once | 16 | TRBJ2-7
CASKGLAGGPADTQYF | TGCGCCAGCAAGGGACTAGCGGGGGGGCCGGCAGATACGCAGTATTTT | TRBV5-1 | TRBD2 | few | 16 | TRBJ2-3
CATSSHRGFTEAFF | TGTGCCACCAGCAGCCACAGGGGGTTCACTGAAGCTTTCTTT | TRBV15 | TRBD1 | NA | 14 | TRBJ1-1
CASSADRDLEAFF | TGTGCCAGCAGTGCAGACAGGGATCTTGAAGCTTTCTTT | TRBV2 | TRBD1 | NA | 13 | TRBJ1-1
CASSPGGGRSYEQYF | TGTGCCAGCAGCCCCGGTGGGGGGAGGTCCTACGAGCAGTACTTC | TRBV5-4 | NA | NA | 15 | TRBJ2-7
CASSVEIGLEQYF | TGTGCCAGCAGCGTAGAAATTGGACTCGAGCAGTACTTC | TRBV9 | NA | NA | 13 | TRBJ2-7
CASSTQGYNSPLHF | TGTGCCAGCAGTACACAGGGGTATAATTCACCCCTCCACTTT | TRBV6-5 | TRBD1 | NA | 14 | TRBJ1-6
CASSKGGRGDTIYF | TGTGCCAGCTCTAAAGGGGGGCGCGGGGACACCATATATTTT | TRBV6-6 | NA | NA | 14 | TRBJ1-3
CASSIGLAGGEQFF | TGTGCCAGTAGTATAGGGCTAGCGGGGGGCGAGCAGTTCTTC | TRBV19 | TRBD2 | NA | 14 | TRBJ2-1
CASSSGTTNTEAFF | TGCGCCAGCAGCAGCGGGACAACGAACACTGAAGCTTTCTTT | TRBV5-1 | NA | NA | 14 | TRBJ1-1
CASSDPNSSGYTF | TGTGCCAGCAGTGATCCCAACAGCAGCGGCTACACCTTC | TRBV25-1 | NA | NA | 13 | TRBJ1-2
CASSPSSGTVSYEQYF | TGTGCCAGCAGCCCATCCTCCGGGACGGTCTCCTACGAGCAGTACTTC | TRBV9 | NA | NA | 16 | TRBJ2-7
CASSLRGHSNQPQHF | TGTGCCAGCAGCTTAAGGGGGCACAGCAATCAGCCCCAGCATTTT | TRBV7-9 | TRBD1 | NA | 15 | TRBJ1-5
CASSFIGFATNEKLFF | TGTGCCAGCAGCTTCATAGGTTTTGCAACTAATGAAAAACTGTTTTTT | TRBV5-6 | NA | NA | 16 | TRBJ1-4
CASRPTGTGGAGAFF | TGTGCCAGCAGGCCAACCGGGACAGGGGGCGCGGGAGCTTTCTTT | TRBV5-8 | TRBD1 | NA | 15 | TRBJ1-1
CASSYSGGGTEAFF | TGTGCCAGCAGTTACTCAGGGGGTGGCACTGAAGCTTTCTTT | TRBV6-6 | NA | once | 14 | TRBJ1-1
CASSLVGKTDTQYF | TGCGCCAGCAGCTTGGTCGGGAAGACAGATACGCAGTATTTT | TRBV5-1 | NA | NA | 14 | TRBJ2-3
CASSPIHRISNQPQHF | TGTGCCAGCAGTCCTATCCACCGGATTAGCAATCAGCCCCAGCATTTT | TRBV28 | NA | NA | 16 | TRBJ1-5
CASSLSAGAGETQYF | TGTGCCAGCAGCTTGTCTGCGGGGGCAGGAGAGACCCAGTACTTC | TRBV5-4 | NA | once | 15 | TRBJ2-5
CASTAQLAANEQFF | TGTGCCAGCACCGCCCAACTAGCTGCGAATGAGCAGTTCTTC | TRBV28 | NA | NA | 14 | TRBJ2-1
CASSLVPGARETQYF | TGTGCCAGCAGCTTAGTCCCGGGGGCCAGAGAGACCCAGTACTTC | TRBV7-6 | NA | NA | 15 | TRBJ2-5
CASSLPGGGYTF | TGTGCCAGCTCCCTACCCGGGGGAGGCTACACCTTC | TRBV7-9 | NA | NA | 12 | TRBJ1-2
CASSSRGDPYNEQFF | TGTGCCAGCAGTTCTAGGGGGGACCCCTACAATGAGCAGTTCTTC | TRBV25-1 | NA | NA | 15 | TRBJ2-1
CASSEGGVTYNEQFF | TGTGCCAGCAGTGAAGGAGGGGTCACCTACAATGAGCAGTTCTTC | TRBV25-1 | NA | NA | 15 | TRBJ2-1
CASSQIPFTEAFF | TGTGCCAGCAGCCAAATCCCCTTCACTGAAGCTTTCTTT | TRBV11-3 | NA | NA | 13 | TRBJ1-1
CASSPGGLAKNIQYF | TGTGCCAGCAGCCCCGGGGGCCTAGCCAAAAACATTCAGTACTTC | TRBV5-6 | NA | NA | 15 | TRBJ2-4